This T cell receptor (beta chain) was sequenced in a study of T cells in Graves' hyperthyroidism and ophthalmopathy. RNA transcripts were the template for amplifying TCR beta CDR3 regions. Primed by the HTBI set, a first-round RT-PCR was run on the TCR CDR3. From the multiplex PCR reads, TCRdb called clonotypes with MiXCR, one entry per CDR3 protein. Of roughly 600,000 distinct CDR3 sequences listed, about 15% are singletons. With 9 bases clipped from V and 7 bases from J, the junction kept 11 bases outside the gene matches. This CDR3 contains 14 residues. Germline CDR1 is SNHLY and CDR2 is FYNNEI. This chain links TRBV2 with TRBJ2-5; 10 bases match TRBD2. This clonotype was obtained from a woman between 50 and 59 years old with Graves' ophthalmopathy. Specimen: blood. CDR3 protein: CASYGTSELGTQYF. In nucleotides, the CDR3 is TGTGCCAGTTACGGGACTAGCGAGCTAGGGACCCAGTACTTC.